A single sample is the source of the 24 T cell receptor beta chains below, sequenced in a study of beta chain features in type 1 diabetes. Since all of the isolated RNA was reverse transcribed, expressed TCRB transcripts were what got sequenced. Data came from immunoSEQ multiplex PCR; TCRdb stores just in-frame clones and leaves some out. The table has 140,000 to 150,000 clones, 48% seen once. Sequenced input: Tregs from blood. These TCRs come from a man younger than 35 in good health.

This chain links TRBV15 with TRBJ2-5; D might be TRBD2 (5 bases). The CDR3 has 16 residues. The germline gives CDR1 LNHNV, CDR2 YYDKDF (reference sequence). Trimming removed 4 bases at V and 5 bases at J, with 20 bases between. The CDR3 protein is CATSMGYPGKAETQYF. The CDR3 DNA is TGTGCCACCAGCATGGGGTACCCGGGGAAGGCGGAGACCCAGTACTTC. The full variable domain, completed using reference TRBV15 and TRBJ2-5, is DAMVIQNPRYQVTQFGKPVTLSCSQTLNHNVMYWYQQKSSQAPKLLFHYYDKDFNNEADTPDNFQSRRPNTSFCFLDIRSPGLGDTAMYLCATSMGYPGKAETQYFGPGTRLLVL.

The chain recombines TRBV7-9 with TRBJ2-6; D possibly corresponds to TRBD1 (6 bases). There are 14 residues in the CDR3. The V gene lost 6 bases and the J gene lost 4 bases, with 10 bases spanning the gap. The germline V gene encodes CDR1 SEHNR and CDR2 FQNEAQ (reference sequence). DNA of the CDR3: TGTGCCAGCAGTGACAGGCTCGGGGCCAACGTCCTGACTTTC. It specifies CASSDRLGANVLTF. Combining the CDR3 with reference TRBV7-9 and TRBJ2-6 gives the whole variable domain DTGVSQNPRHKITKRGQNVTFRCDPISEHNRLYWYRQTLGQGPEFLTYFQNEAQLEKSRLLSDRFSAERPKGSFSTLEIQRTEQGDSAMYLCASSDRLGANVLTFGAGSRLTVL.

The CDR3 spells CAISARGLNTEAFF. The CDR3, as DNA: TGTGCCATCAGTGCCCGGGGGTTAAACACTGAAGCTTTCTTT. The rearrangement links TRBV10-3 to TRBJ1-1; a possible D gene is TRBD1 (5 bases). Germline V gene lookup returns CDR1 ENHRY and CDR2 SYGVKD. The CDR3 runs 14 residues. V was trimmed by 4 bases and J by 2 bases, leaving 11 bases between them.

This clone occurred once. This chain joins TRBV4-3 and TRBJ2-7, with D tentatively TRBD1 (6 bases). Germline assignment: CDR1 LGHNA and CDR2 YSLEER. The CDR3 is 16 amino acids. V was shortened by 2 bases and J by 0 bases, with 14 bases between the two germline ends. For the CDR3, the DNA is TGCGCCAGCAGCCAAATCCGACGCAGGGGCTCCTACGAGCAGTACTTC. Translating it yields CASSQIRRRGSYEQYF.

This sequence joins TRBV5-4 and TRBJ2-1, with 9 bases matching TRBD2. The CDR3 spans 16 residues. The germline CDR1 and CDR2 sequences are SGHNT and YYREEE (reference sequence). The J segment lost 7 bases and the V segment lost 5 bases, leaving 13 bases of the junction unmatched. CDR3 in DNA: TGTGCCAGCAGAATGAGCGGGACTAGCATGGGGAATGAGCAGTTCTTC. It is translated as CASRMSGTSMGNEQFF.

This clone appeared a few times. The V and J genes are TRBV14 and TRBJ2-1, with a tentative D call TRBD2 (5 bases). CDR1 is SGHDN, CDR2 FVKESK, per germline. The CDR3 is made up of 15 amino acids. The V gene lost 3 bases and the J gene lost 1 base, with 10 bases spanning the gap. The CDR3 is CASSQLARSYNEQFF. CDR3 coding DNA: TGTGCCAGCAGCCAGTTAGCGAGGTCCTACAATGAGCAGTTCTTC.

The chain is built from TRBV10-2 and TRBJ1-2; possible D gene TRBD1, 6 bases. Germline V lookup: CDR1 WSHSY, CDR2 SAAADI. The ends were cut back, 4 bases at V and 4 bases at J, with 13 bases in the middle. The CDR3 totals 14 residues. DNA of the CDR3: TGCGCCAGCAGTGGAAGGGAGGGGGTCTATGGCTACACCTTC. Amino acid sequence: CASSGREGVYGYTF.

The CDR3 region is CASSLGSSEQYF. CDR3 sequence (DNA): TGTGCCAGCAGCCTAGGGAGTTCTGAGCAGTACTTC. This chain connects TRBV28 to TRBJ2-7, with a weak D call TRBD2 (5 bases). The V gene lost 6 bases and the J gene lost 7 bases, with 13 bases spanning the gap. The CDR3 has 12 amino acids. Germline CDR1 and CDR2: MDHEN and SYDVKM. The variable domain in full, with the rest retrieved from reference TRBV28 and TRBJ2-7, is DVKVTQSSRYLVKRTGEKVFLECVQDMDHENMFWYRQDPGLGLRLIYFSYDVKMKEKGDIPEGYSVSREKKERFSLILESASTNQTSMYLCASSLGSSEQYFGPGTRLTVT.

This clone came up once. The V and J genes are TRBV30 and TRBJ1-1; maybe TRBD1 (5 bases). In germline, CDR1 is GTSNPN, CDR2 SVGIG (reference sequence). CDR3 length: 15 amino acids. V was shortened by 3 bases and J by 0 bases, with 14 bases between the two germline ends. The CDR3 DNA reads TGTGCCTGGAGGACAGTATGGGAAATGAACACTGAAGCTTTCTTT. This sequence encodes CAWRTVWEMNTEAFF. The entire variable domain, with the rest obtained from reference TRBV30 and TRBJ1-1, is as follows: SQTIHQWPATLVQPVGSPLSLECTVEGTSNPNLYWYRQAAGRGLQLLFYSVGIGQISSEVPQNLSASRPQDRQFILSSKKLLLSDSGFYLCAWRTVWEMNTEAFFGQGTRLTVV.

There are a few counts of this clone. One end of the junction does not line up with germline, which may come from a read error. V is TRBV7-2 and J is TRBJ1-5; 7 positions match TRBD1. Germline lookup yields CDR1 SGHTA and CDR2 FQGNSA. The CDR3 loop spans 14 amino acids. CDR3 DNA sequence: TGTGCCAGCAGCTTCATACAGGGGTATCAGCCCCGGCATTTT. It specifies CASSFIQGYQPRHF.

V gene TRBV30 combines with J gene TRBJ1-2; 7 bases are a match to TRBD1. The CDR3 is 12 amino acids. V trimming: 8 bases; J trimming: 6 bases; junction bases outside the gene matches: 9. Germline-derived CDR1 and CDR2 are GTSNPN and SVGIG (reference sequence). The DNA for the CDR3 is TGTGCCCGAAGCACAGGGGCGGATGGCTACACCTTC. Its protein is CARSTGADGYTF.

The V gene is TRBV28, the J gene TRBJ2-5; 8 bases agree with TRBD1. The V and J ends lost 2 bases and 5 bases, in that order; junction bases with no gene match: 7. The CDR3 is 15 amino acids. Germline CDR1 and CDR2: MDHEN and SYDVKM. CDR3 region: CASSLQGTGGETQYF. The CDR3 bases are TGTGCCAGCAGTTTACAGGGGACAGGTGGCGAGACCCAGTACTTC.

The DNA for the CDR3 is TGTGCCAGCAGGCCATCGGGACAGCTTAACTATGGCTACACCTTC. It specifies CASRPSGQLNYGYTF. V gene TRBV6-6 combines with J gene TRBJ1-2; 7 bases line up with TRBD1. Germline V gene lookup returns CDR1 MNHNY and CDR2 SVGAGI (reference sequence). The length of the CDR3 is 15 residues. Trimming took 6 bases from V and 1 from J; bases not matched to a gene: 8.

V is TRBV5-1 and J is TRBJ2-7; 9 bases line up with TRBD1. CDR1 is SGHRS, CDR2 YFSETQ, per germline. The CDR3 is 14 amino acids. J lost 4 bases, V lost 4 bases, and 6 bases had no gene match. The CDR3 DNA follows: TGCGCCAGCAGCCCCACTGGACAGGGGTACGAGCAGTACTTC. It yields the protein CASSPTGQGYEQYF.

This clone came up once. The chain couples TRBV6-1 to TRBJ2-2; 12 positions agree with TRBD1. V lost 8 bases to trimming and J lost 9 bases; unmatched junction nucleotides: 7. This CDR3 spans 14 amino acids. Looked up from germline, CDR1 is MNHNS and CDR2 is SASEGT. In DNA form, the CDR3 reads TGTGCCAGCTCGGGACAGGGGGCTTACCGGGAGCTGTTTTTT. Encoded protein: CASSGQGAYRELFF.

The chain has TRBV7-2 and TRBJ2-5, with D perhaps TRBD2 (6 bases). With 6 bases removed from V and 4 bases from J, the gap between germline ends came to 12 bases. From germline, CDR1 is SGHTA and CDR2 FQGNSA. The CDR3 has 13 amino acids. CDR3 DNA sequence: TGTGCCAGCAGAAGACTAGGTTCAGAGACCCAGTACTTC. This translates into CASRRLGSETQYF.

The V gene is TRBV28, the J gene TRBJ1-1, with 9 bases matching TRBD1. CDR3 length: 15 residues. Germline CDR1 reads MDHEN; CDR2 reads SYDVKM. V gave up 6 bases and J gave up 2 bases; unmatched junction bases: 7. This CDR3 reads CASRPPTGGNTEAFF. The CDR3 nucleotides read TGTGCCAGCAGGCCCCCGACAGGGGGAAACACTGAAGCTTTCTTT.

This chain links TRBV10-3 with TRBJ2-1, with no clear D. The CDR3 is made up of 11 amino acids. Germline V lookup: CDR1 ENHRY, CDR2 SYGVKD. The V end was cut by 10 bases, the J end by 15 bases, with 19 bases between. DNA of the CDR3: TGTGCCACCAACAATGTGGAGAGAACGTTCTTC. Translating it yields CATNNVERTFF.

This clone was recorded only once. The rearrangement links TRBV28 to TRBJ1-5; D perhaps matches TRBD1 (6 bases). V was clipped by 1 base and J by 5 bases, with 12 bases between them. This CDR3 is 15 amino acids long. CDR1 MDHEN and CDR2 SYDVKM come from the germline V gene. CDR3 residues: CASSLSAGAHQPQHF. CDR3 in DNA: TGTGCCAGCAGTTTATCGGCGGGGGCCCATCAGCCCCAGCATTTT.

The rearrangement uses TRBV12-5 and TRBJ1-1, with 9 nucleotides matching TRBD1. The CDR3 loop spans 18 amino acids. Germline CDR1 LGHNT, CDR2 FRNRAP. Germline trimming cut 2 bases from V and 6 bases from J; bases unmatched to any gene: 16. The CDR3 coding sequence is TGTGCTAGTGGTTTGTGGGTGGACAGGGGAAGCCACAAGTCTGAAGCTTTCTTT. This sequence encodes CASGLWVDRGSHKSEAFF.

The chain joins TRBV7-2 to TRBJ2-7; TRBD1 is a possible D gene (6 bases). Looked up from germline, CDR1 is SGHTA and CDR2 is FQGNSA. This CDR3 contains 17 residues. V lost 2 bases and J 6 bases, leaving 23 bases between the germline ends. CDR3 in amino acids: CASSLSLGHALGGEQYF. The DNA of the CDR3 is TGTGCCAGCAGCTTATCTCTGGGACACGCCCTTGGGGGCGAGCAGTACTTC.

The rearrangement links TRBV2 to TRBJ1-6; D gene ambiguous. V shed 4 bases and J shed 8 bases, with 9 bases lying between them. CDR1 SNHLY and CDR2 FYNNEI come from the germline V gene. This CDR3 is built from 13 residues. CDR3 in DNA: TGTGCCAGCAGTGTCGAGGGCTATTCACCCCTCCACTTT. Translation: CASSVEGYSPLHF.

In this sample, this clone turned up a few times. This chain connects TRBV19 to TRBJ2-5; perhaps TRBD2 as D (5 bases). Germline values: CDR1 LNHDA, CDR2 SQIVND (reference sequence). V was shortened by 5 bases and J by 5 bases, with 18 bases between the two germline ends. CDR3 size: 15 residues. CDR3 protein: CASSARAVPGETQYF. As DNA, the CDR3 is TGTGCCAGTAGTGCGAGAGCGGTGCCGGGGGAGACCCAGTACTTC.

This clone was seen only a few times. J is TRBJ2-3 and V is TRBV7-2; 11 positions agree with TRBD2. This CDR3 has 18 residues. Looked up from germline, CDR1 is SGHTA and CDR2 is FQGNSA. The J segment lost 2 bases and the V segment lost 0 bases, leaving 7 bases of the junction unmatched. This chain's CDR3 is CASSLAKLAGGVTDTQYF. CDR3 nucleotide sequence: TGTGCCAGCAGCTTAGCGAAGCTAGCGGGGGGAGTCACAGATACGCAGTATTTT.